Shown below are 24 T cell receptor beta chains from a single sample sequenced in a study of blood T cell repertoires in COVID-19. Using immunoSEQ multiplex PCR, the repertoire was profiled, and TCRdb retains in-frame clones only, with some absent. The profile shows about 68,000 clones, 85% to 90% of them singletons. Sequencing input: peripheral blood. These receptors were collected from a man between 45 and 60 years old with active COVID-19.

This chain joins TRBV4-3 and TRBJ1-1, with D uncertain. CDR1 is LGHNA, CDR2 YSLEER, per germline. Trimming removed 6 bases from V and 4 bases from J, with 18 bases in between. The CDR3 contains 15 residues. The CDR3 bases are TGCGCCAGCAGACTCTTGGACGGTAGCGGCACTGAAGCTTTCTTT. It is translated as CASRLLDGSGTEAFF.

The genes are TRBV4-1 and TRBJ2-7, with D maybe TRBD2 (7 bases). The V end lost 2 bases, the J end lost 4 bases, and 12 bases lay between the germline ends. CDR1 and CDR2 (germline): MGHRA, YSYEKL. The CDR3 covers 14 residues. The CDR3, as DNA: TGCGCCAGCAGCCAACCGGGGGGCTGGTACGAGCAGTACTTC. This sequence encodes CASSQPGGWYEQYF.

This sequence joins TRBV6-6 and TRBJ2-7; D might be TRBD1 (6 bases). The CDR3 is 15 amino acids. V was clipped by 2 bases and J by 2 bases, with 13 bases between them. The germline V gene has CDR1 MNHNY and CDR2 SVGAGI (reference sequence). The DNA for the CDR3 is TGTGCCAGCAGTTACCCCACCGGACAGACCTACGAGCAGTACTTC. Protein: CASSYPTGQTYEQYF.

This clone was seen just once. The chain employs TRBV6-5 and TRBJ2-1; 13 bases map to TRBD2. The CDR3 spans 15 residues. V lost 6 bases and J lost 5; bases outside the gene matches: 4. Germline-derived CDR1 and CDR2 are MNHEY and SVGAGI. The CDR3 coding sequence is TGTGCCAGCAGCTACACTAGCGGGGGGGACAATGAGCAGTTCTTC. Translated, it gives CASSYTSGGDNEQFF.

V usage is TRBV20-1 and J usage is TRBJ2-3, with D possibly TRBD2 on 5 matching bases. CDR1 and CDR2 (germline): DFQATT, SNEGSKA (reference sequence). Between the trimmed V and J ends, which lost 1 base and 8 bases, there was a span of 7 bases. This CDR3 contains 11 residues. The CDR3: CSARAGSTQYF. CDR3 coding DNA: TGCAGTGCTAGAGCTGGGAGTACGCAGTATTTT.

The J gene is TRBJ1-5, the V gene TRBV5-4; 11 bases map to TRBD1. This CDR3 spans 15 amino acids. From germline, CDR1 is SGHNT and CDR2 YYREEE (reference sequence). V dropped 4 bases and J dropped 5; count of bases not matched to a gene: 5. CDR3 sequence: CASSTGQGADQPQHF. The CDR3 bases are TGTGCCAGCAGCACCGGACAGGGGGCTGATCAGCCCCAGCATTTT.

This clone was detected a few times. The rearrangement uses TRBV29-1 and TRBJ1-2; TRBD1 matches 7 bases. This CDR3 is 14 amino acids long. V lost 7 bases to trimming and J lost 0 bases; unmatched junction nucleotides: 8. Germline CDR1 reads SQVTM; CDR2 reads ANQGSEA. The CDR3 spells CSGGTASTNYGYTF. CDR3 in DNA: TGCAGCGGTGGGACAGCTTCGACTAACTATGGCTACACCTTC. Looking up the rest from reference TRBV29-1 and TRBJ1-2 gives the full variable domain: SAVISQKPSRDICQRGTSLTIQCQVDSQVTMMFWYRQQPGQSLTLIATANQGSEATYESGFVIDKFPISRPNLTFSTLTVSNMSPEDSSIYLCSGGTASTNYGYTFGSGTRLTVV.

The chain has TRBV2 and TRBJ2-5; D unresolved. Germline V CDR1 and CDR2: SNHLY, FYNNEI. The CDR3 consists of 14 residues. V lost 3 bases to trimming and J lost 1 base, with 9 bases between them. This chain's CDR3 is CASSERHLQETQYF. The CDR3 DNA reads as TGTGCCAGCAGTGAGCGACACCTCCAAGAGACCCAGTACTTC.

J is TRBJ2-7 and V is TRBV7-8; D may be TRBD2 (6 bases). The CDR3 runs 14 residues. In germline, CDR1 is SGHVS, CDR2 FQNEAQ. Trimming removed 2 bases at V and 4 bases at J, with 12 bases between. The CDR3 DNA reads as TGTGCCAGCAGCTTAAGGGGACTGGATTACGAGCAGTACTTC. Residues: CASSLRGLDYEQYF.

In its sample, this clone was seen a few times. The chain has TRBV6-2 or TRBV6-3 and TRBJ1-5; TRBD1 aligns across 9 bases. V was clipped by 6 bases and J by 4 bases; unmatched bases: 10. This CDR3 comprises 16 residues. CDR1 and CDR2 from the germline V gene are MNHEY and SVGEGT. As DNA, the CDR3 is TGTGCCAGCAGCCCCTTACAGGGGGCTCGGAATCAGCCCCAGCATTTT. It translates to CASSPLQGARNQPQHF.

CDR3 protein: CASSYGNSYEQYF. The CDR3 DNA reads as TGTGCCAGCAGTTACGGCAATTCCTACGAGCAGTACTTC. The V call is TRBV6-5, the J call TRBJ2-7; D is undetermined. This CDR3 spans 13 amino acids. Germline V gives CDR1 MNHEY, CDR2 SVGAGI. V lost 2 bases to trimming and J lost 1 base, with 6 bases between them.

CDR3 loop: CASSAPTKRGSLHNEQFF. CDR3 bases: TGTGCCAGCAGCGCACCAACTAAGCGGGGAAGTCTACACAATGAGCAGTTCTTC. This chain uses TRBV9 with TRBJ2-1; the match to TRBD2 covers 7 bases. The CDR3 length is 18 residues. Looked up from germline, CDR1 is SGDLS and CDR2 is YYNGEE. V shed 3 bases, J shed 5 bases, and the junction held 17 bases outside the gene matches.

This clone was counted only a few times. The chain combines TRBV19 with TRBJ1-2, with D perhaps matching TRBD1 (5 bases). V was pared by 6 bases and J by 6 bases, with 8 bases between. The length of the CDR3 is 11 residues. Germline CDR1 LNHDA, CDR2 SQIVND (reference sequence). Here the CDR3 DNA reads TGTGCCAGTAGCCGGGGGGATGGCTACACCTTC. Its protein product is CASSRGDGYTF. Looking up the rest from reference TRBV19 and TRBJ1-2 gives the full variable domain: DGGITQSPKYLFRKEGQNVTLSCEQNLNHDAMYWYRQDPGQGLRLIYYSQIVNDFQKGDIAEGYSVSREKKESFPLTVTSAQKNPTAFYLCASSRGDGYTFGSGTRLTVV.

CDR3 nucleotide sequence: TGTGCCAGCAGTTGGATGCAGGGGGGCATCGCTGGCTACACCTTC. Protein sequence: CASSWMQGGIAGYTF. The rearrangement uses TRBV27 and TRBJ1-2, with 7 bases lining up with TRBD1. This CDR3 spans 15 amino acids. The germline gives CDR1 MNHEY, CDR2 SMNVEV (reference sequence). Trimming took 4 bases from V and 7 from J; bases not matched to a gene: 12.

This clone was observed once. V and J are TRBV7-2 and TRBJ2-7, with 9 positions matching TRBD2. After removal of 3 bases from V and 2 bases from J, the junction contained 2 bases not matched to a gene. Germline values: CDR1 SGHTA, CDR2 FQGNSA. The CDR3 sequence is 14 residues long. CDR3 loop: CASSLAGGAYEQYF. The CDR3 nucleotides are TGTGCCAGCAGCTTGGCGGGGGGGGCCTACGAGCAGTACTTC. Based on the CDR3 plus reference TRBV7-2 and TRBJ2-7, the full variable domain is GAGVSQSPSNKVTEKGKDVELRCDPISGHTALYWYRQSLGQGLEFLIYFQGNSAPDKSGLPSDRFSAERTGGSVSTLTIQRTQQEDSAVYLCASSLAGGAYEQYFGPGTRLTVT.

The chain uses TRBV7-7 and TRBJ2-1; 9 bases match TRBD1. Looked up from germline, CDR1 is SSHAT and CDR2 is FNYEAQ (reference sequence). The CDR3 loop spans 15 amino acids. V lost 5 bases to trimming and J lost 2 bases; unmatched junction nucleotides: 4. DNA for the CDR3: TGTGCCAGCAGCCGTGGGACAGGGACCTACAATGAGCAGTTCTTC. Its translation: CASSRGTGTYNEQFF.

The chain uses TRBV6-1 and TRBJ1-1; D is ambiguous. Trimming took 2 bases from V and 5 from J, leaving 9 bases between them. Germline V gene lookup returns CDR1 MNHNS and CDR2 SASEGT. The CDR3 spans 13 residues. Written as DNA, the CDR3 is TGTGCCAGCAGTGAACAGCGCTCTACTGAAGCTTTCTTT. As protein: CASSEQRSTEAFF.

In DNA, the CDR3 is TGTGCCAGCAGTGGGACAGGGATAGAGACCCAGTACTTC. Amino acid sequence: CASSGTGIETQYF. The chain links TRBV12-3 or TRBV12-4 to TRBJ2-5; 9 bases align to TRBD1. Trimming at V came to 5 bases and at J to 4 bases, leaving 2 bases not matched to a gene. CDR3 length equals 13 residues.

The chain employs TRBV19 and TRBJ1-2, with D possibly TRBD1 on 6 matching bases. Trimming left V 5 bases short and J 4 bases short, with 11 bases between. This CDR3 is 13 amino acids long. CDR1 is LNHDA, CDR2 SQIVND, per germline (reference sequence). The chain's CDR3 is CASSEGGGYGYTF. In DNA, the CDR3 is TGTGCCAGTAGTGAGGGAGGGGGCTATGGCTACACCTTC.

The V call is TRBV5-6, the J call TRBJ2-5; no clear D. The CDR3 runs 11 residues. With 4 bases removed from V and 2 bases from J, the gap between germline ends came to 3 bases. CDR1 is SGHDT, CDR2 YYEEEE, per germline. This chain's CDR3 is CASSVQETQYF. The CDR3 DNA is TGTGCCAGCAGCGTACAAGAGACCCAGTACTTC.

The J gene is TRBJ1-2, the V gene TRBV5-6, with D uncertain. The CDR3 spans 13 residues. The ends were cut back, 4 bases at V and 8 bases at J, with 15 bases in the middle. Looked up from germline, CDR1 is SGHDT and CDR2 is YYEEEE. This chain's CDR3 is CASSRSLREGYTF. For the CDR3, the DNA is TGTGCCAGCAGCCGGAGCCTTCGGGAAGGCTACACCTTC.

This rearrangement joins TRBV5-6 to TRBJ1-1; D is possibly TRBD1 (6 bases). The CDR3 spans 14 residues. Per germline, CDR1 SGHDT and CDR2 YYEEEE. V was shortened by 7 bases and J by 0 bases, with 13 bases between the two germline ends. In DNA form, the CDR3 reads TGTGCCAGCTCTGGGGGCTCCATGAACACTGAAGCTTTCTTT. Protein product: CASSGGSMNTEAFF.

This sequence joins TRBV2 and TRBJ1-2; TRBD1 agrees at 7 bases. Germline V gives CDR1 SNHLY, CDR2 FYNNEI. V shed 6 bases and J 6 bases; nucleotides not matched to a gene: 10. The length of the CDR3 is 14 residues. This CDR3 reads CASRDRLDRDGYTF. The CDR3 region has the DNA TGTGCCAGCAGGGATCGATTAGACAGGGATGGCTACACCTTC. The full variable domain, with the rest looked up from reference TRBV2 and TRBJ1-2, is EPEVTQTPSHQVTQMGQEVILRCVPISNHLYFYWYRQILGQKVEFLVSFYNNEISEKSEIFDDQFSVERPDGSNFTLKIRSTKLEDSAMYFCASRDRLDRDGYTFGSGTRLTVV.

This chain links TRBV2 with TRBJ1-4, with 7 bases fitting TRBD1. The CDR3 runs 14 residues. Germline values: CDR1 SNHLY, CDR2 FYNNEI. Trimming took 2 bases from V and 4 from J; bases not matched to a gene: 1. CDR3 DNA sequence: TGTGCCAGCAGTGAAAGGGGGCTTAATGAAAAACTGTTTTTT. This translates into CASSERGLNEKLFF.